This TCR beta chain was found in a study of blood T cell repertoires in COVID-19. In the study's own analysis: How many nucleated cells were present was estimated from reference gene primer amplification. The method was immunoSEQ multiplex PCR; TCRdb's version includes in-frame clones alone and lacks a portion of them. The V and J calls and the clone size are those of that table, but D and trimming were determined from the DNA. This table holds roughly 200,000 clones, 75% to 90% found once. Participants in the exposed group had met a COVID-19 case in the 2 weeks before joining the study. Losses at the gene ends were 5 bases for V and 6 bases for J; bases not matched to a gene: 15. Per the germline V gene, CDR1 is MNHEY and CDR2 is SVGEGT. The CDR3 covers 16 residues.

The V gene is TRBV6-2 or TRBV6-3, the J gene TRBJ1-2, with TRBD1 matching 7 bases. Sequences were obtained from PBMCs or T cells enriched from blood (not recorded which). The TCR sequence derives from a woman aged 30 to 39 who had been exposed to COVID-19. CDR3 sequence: CASSDPSDRVKDGYTF. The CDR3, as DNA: TGTGCCAGCAGTGACCCTAGTGACAGGGTTAAAGATGGCTACACCTTC.